This T cell receptor beta chain was recovered during a study of T cells in Graves' hyperthyroidism and ophthalmopathy. This CDR3 is 15 amino acids long. Germline V gene data show CDR1 as MDHEN and CDR2 as SYDVKM. The germline V and J ends were trimmed by 3 bases and 3 bases, with 11 bases remaining between them. The table lists this clonotype with many counts. TCR beta CDR3 regions were amplified from RNA. HTBI primers were employed in a first-round RT-PCR of the TCR CDR3. A single record per CDR3 protein comes from TCRdb applying MiXCR to the multiplex PCR reads. This table has some 770,000 distinct CDR3 sequences, about 16% appearing once.

The V gene is TRBV28, the J gene TRBJ2-2, with D perhaps TRBD1 or TRBD2 (5 bases each). Source material: blood. This receptor was identified in a man aged 18 to 29 with Graves' hyperthyroidism. The CDR3 DNA sequence: TGTGCCAGCAGTTTCGGGACGCTCTACACCGGGGAGCTGTTTTTT. It codes for CASSFGTLYTGELFF.